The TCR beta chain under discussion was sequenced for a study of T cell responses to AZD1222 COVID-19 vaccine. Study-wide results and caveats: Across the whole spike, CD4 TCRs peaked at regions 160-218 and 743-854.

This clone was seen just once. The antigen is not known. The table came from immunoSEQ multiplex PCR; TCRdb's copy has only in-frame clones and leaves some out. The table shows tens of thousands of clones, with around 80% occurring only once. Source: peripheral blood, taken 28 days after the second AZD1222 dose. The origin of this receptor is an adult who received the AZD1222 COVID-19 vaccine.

The CDR3, as DNA: TGTGCCAGTAGCTATACCTCGGACAGGGCTAACTATGGCTACACCTTC. Its translation is CASSYTSDRANYGYTF. The chain employs TRBV19 and TRBJ1-2; 8 bases map to TRBD1. V dropped 6 bases and J dropped 0; count of bases not matched to a gene: 9. In germline, CDR1 is LNHDA, CDR2 SQIVND (reference sequence). CDR3 size: 16 residues.